The 30 T cell receptor beta chains below were found in one sample sequenced in a study of blood T cells in healthy people across ages. A J-beta primer mix and a sample-barcoded 5' primer were used in a second PCR of about 6 to 12 cycles. TCRdb analysed the 5' RACE reads with MiXCR anew, one entry per CDR3 protein. This sample has 850,000 to 1,100,000 distinct CDR3 sequences, with around two fifths found just once. Sequencing input: blood. Every receptor here comes from a man younger than 30 in good health.

This clonotype was observed many times. The rearrangement joins TRBV4-1 to TRBJ1-2; D remains ambiguous. The germline V gene encodes CDR1 MGHRA and CDR2 YSYEKL. The V and J ends lost 1 base and 1 base respectively, with 7 bases between them. The CDR3 is 14 amino acids. CDR3 amino acids: CASSQVFGNYGYTF. For the CDR3, the DNA is TGCGCCAGCAGCCAAGTGTTCGGTAACTATGGCTACACCTTC.

This clonotype was detected once. A read error may be the cause here, since a much bigger clone is one base away. The chain couples TRBV10-3 to TRBJ1-4; 7 nucleotides align to TRBD1. Germline CDR1 is ENHRY and CDR2 is SYGVKD. V was clipped by 6 bases and J by 5 bases; unmatched bases: 9. The CDR3 extends over 15 amino acids. CDR3 sequence (DNA): TGTGCCATCAGCCAGGACAGGAGCGGGAATGAAAAACTGTTTTTT. Amino acids: CAISQDRSGNEKLFF.

The chain carries TRBV11-1 and TRBJ2-1; D remains ambiguous. This CDR3 has 12 amino acids. Per the germline V gene, CDR1 is SGHAT and CDR2 is FQDESV (reference sequence). V was clipped by 2 bases and J by 6 bases, with 5 bases between them. CDR3 DNA: TGTGCCAGCAGCTTAACGACCAATGAGCAGTTCTTC. As protein: CASSLTTNEQFF.

There are a few counts of this clonotype. This chain joins TRBV7-2 and TRBJ1-6; the D is unclear. The ends were cut back, 1 base at V and 0 bases at J, with 10 bases in the middle. The CDR3 loop spans 17 amino acids. Germline CDR1 is SGHTA and CDR2 is FQGNSA. This chain's CDR3 is CASSLGWQVSYNSPLHF. The CDR3 coding sequence is TGTGCCAGCAGCTTAGGTTGGCAGGTCTCCTATAATTCACCCCTCCACTTT.

There are a few counts of this clonotype. The rearrangement links TRBV20-1 to TRBJ2-4; TRBD2 agrees at 9 bases. The J call is doubtful: the DNA matches TRBJ2-7 better. The CDR3 has 16 amino acids. From germline, CDR1 is DFQATT and CDR2 SNEGSKA (reference sequence). The CDR3 protein is CSARVAGASNSYEQYF. The CDR3 nucleotides read TGCAGTGCCAGGGTAGCGGGGGCCTCTAACTCCTACGAGCAGTACTTC.

The chain has TRBV4-3 and TRBJ1-1, with 9 bases that match TRBD1. The trim removed 5 bases at V and 4 bases at J, leaving 11 bases unmatched. Germline V gives CDR1 LGHNA, CDR2 YSLEER. The CDR3 sequence is 16 residues long. The CDR3 loop is CASSWGQGRAGTEAFF. CDR3 nucleotide sequence: TGCGCCAGCAGCTGGGGACAGGGTAGGGCGGGCACTGAAGCTTTCTTT.

The chain uses TRBV2 and TRBJ2-5; possible D gene TRBD2, 5 bases. Germline-derived CDR1 and CDR2 are SNHLY and FYNNEI. With 9 bases removed from V and 5 bases from J, the gap between germline ends came to 16 bases. The CDR3 runs to 13 residues. The CDR3 loop reads CASIGAALETQYF. The CDR3 nucleotides are TGTGCCAGTATAGGAGCGGCGCTGGAGACCCAGTACTTC.

The chain has TRBV29-1 and TRBJ2-7; TRBD2 matches 7 bases. This CDR3 region has 14 residues. Germline V gene data show CDR1 as SQVTM and CDR2 as ANQGSEA. Trimming removed 4 bases from V and 7 bases from J; junction bases left unmatched: 13. CDR3 sequence (DNA): TGCAGCGTTGGTGAAACTAGCGCTCTCGATGAGCAGTACTTC. It translates to CSVGETSALDEQYF.

V usage is TRBV12-3 or TRBV12-4 and J usage is TRBJ1-2; maybe TRBD1 (5 bases). V was cut by 7 bases and J by 4 bases, with 16 bases left in between. The length of the CDR3 is 14 residues. In DNA form, the CDR3 reads TGTGCCAGCACCCAGACAGCGCGAGTCTATGGCTACACCTTC. Translated, it gives CASTQTARVYGYTF.

This clonotype was recorded only once. The chain employs TRBV9 and TRBJ2-5, with D perhaps being TRBD1 or TRBD2 (5 bases each). The V end lost 0 bases, the J end lost 11 bases, and 20 bases lay between the germline ends. The CDR3 runs to 15 residues. Germline CDR1 reads SGDLS; CDR2 reads YYNGEE. The CDR3 sequence is CASSVEWGKYNEQYF. The CDR3 bases are TGTGCCAGCAGCGTAGAGTGGGGGAAGTACAATGAGCAGTACTTC. Looking up the rest from reference TRBV9 and TRBJ2-5 gives the full variable domain: DSGVTQTPKHLITATGQRVTLRCSPRSGDLSVYWYQQSLDQGLQFLIQYYNGEERAKGNILERFSAQQFPDLHSELNLSSLELGDSALYFCASSVEWGKYNEQYFGPGTRLLVL.

This clonotype was detected a few times. The chain recombines TRBV20-1 with TRBJ1-2; the D is unclear. CDR1 is DFQATT, CDR2 SNEGSKA, per germline (reference sequence). There are 13 residues in the CDR3. Trimming removed 8 bases at V and 1 base at J, with 14 bases between. For the CDR3, the DNA is TGCAGTACCACGGGCCAGGATAACTATGGCTACACCTTC. It specifies CSTTGQDNYGYTF.

This clonotype was recorded once. The chain links TRBV9 to TRBJ2-1, with D possibly being TRBD2 (7 bases). The CDR3 totals 16 residues. V was cut by 0 bases and J by 3 bases, with 13 bases left in between. Germline values: CDR1 SGDLS, CDR2 YYNGEE. The CDR3 region is CASSVDGGAIYNEQFF. In DNA form, the CDR3 reads TGTGCCAGCAGCGTAGATGGGGGGGCGATCTACAATGAGCAGTTCTTC. Full variable domain (missing parts from reference TRBV9 and TRBJ2-1): DSGVTQTPKHLITATGQRVTLRCSPRSGDLSVYWYQQSLDQGLQFLIQYYNGEERAKGNILERFSAQQFPDLHSELNLSSLELGDSALYFCASSVDGGAIYNEQFFGPGTRLTVL.

The gene calls are TRBV4-1 and TRBJ1-2; D ambiguous. Trimming removed 3 bases at V and 5 bases at J, with 22 bases between. Germline V gene sequence: CDR1 MGHRA, CDR2 YSYEKL. The CDR3 runs to 17 residues. CDR3 DNA: TGCGCCAGCAGCCAGCCGGGCGGCAGGTTTGACGATTATGGCTACACCTTC. This sequence encodes CASSQPGGRFDDYGYTF.

This clonotype was picked up a small number of times. The chain is built from TRBV9 and TRBJ1-2; 7 bases are a match to TRBD1. Per the germline V gene, CDR1 is SGDLS and CDR2 is YYNGEE. J lost 0 bases, V lost 6 bases, and 8 bases had no gene match. The CDR3 extends over 15 amino acids. CDR3 sequence (DNA): TGTGCCAGCAACCGGGGACAGTCCTCTAACTATGGCTACACCTTC. Its translation is CASNRGQSSNYGYTF.

This clonotype was seen more than once but under ten times. This sequence joins TRBV5-1 and TRBJ2-1; TRBD1 aligns across 10 bases. V lost 6 bases and J lost 2; bases outside the gene matches: 5. The CDR3 runs 15 residues. Germline V lookup: CDR1 SGHRS, CDR2 YFSETQ. The CDR3 coding sequence is TGCGCCAGCAACCGGGACAGGGGAACCTACAATGAGCAGTTCTTC. This sequence encodes CASNRDRGTYNEQFF.

Of note for this clonotype: Germline and junction disagree at one end, which may indicate a read error. This chain joins TRBV4-3 and TRBJ2-1; possibly TRBD1 or TRBD2 for D (6 bases each). The CDR3 loop spans 18 amino acids. Germline CDR1 LGHNA, CDR2 YSLEER. Here the CDR3 reads CTSSQDWGAGQAYNEQFF. DNA for the CDR3: TGCACCAGCAGCCAAGATTGGGGGGCAGGCCAAGCCTACAATGAGCAGTTCTTC.

The rearrangement uses TRBV18 and TRBJ2-3; D possibly corresponds to TRBD1 (6 bases). The CDR3 has 15 amino acids. The germline V gene has CDR1 KGHSH and CDR2 LQKENI. Trimming shortened V by 7 bases and J by 0 bases, and 14 bases separated the two germline ends. The CDR3 loop reads CASLQKDSSTDTQYF. CDR3 nucleotide sequence: TGTGCCAGCTTGCAGAAGGACAGTAGCACAGATACGCAGTATTTT.

DNA for the CDR3: TGTGCCAGCAGTGAATTTTCGGTGAACACTGAAGCTTTCTTT. Its protein is CASSEFSVNTEAFF. J is TRBJ1-1 and V is TRBV25-1, with D hard to call. The ends were cut back, 1 base at V and 0 bases at J, with 6 bases in the middle. This CDR3 has 14 amino acids. Germline values: CDR1 MGHDK, CDR2 SYGVNS.

This clonotype was detected ten times or more. This sequence joins TRBV10-3 and TRBJ1-2; TRBD1 is a possible D gene (6 bases). The ends were cut back, 0 bases at V and 8 bases at J, with 7 bases in the middle. Germline values: CDR1 ENHRY, CDR2 SYGVKD. This CDR3 spans 12 amino acids. The CDR3 DNA is TGTGCCATCAGTGAGTCTGGGGGCGGCTACACCTTC. Translation gives CAISESGGGYTF.

The chain combines TRBV30 with TRBJ1-1; unclear D gene. Germline CDR1 GTSNPN, CDR2 SVGIG (reference sequence). The CDR3 is 12 amino acids. With 0 bases removed from V and 3 bases from J, the gap between germline ends came to 5 bases. The CDR3 here is CAWSVGYTEAFF. In DNA form, the CDR3 reads TGTGCCTGGAGTGTAGGGTACACTGAAGCTTTCTTT.

This clonotype turned up a few times. The rearrangement joins TRBV13 to TRBJ1-2; no reliable D call. The germline gives CDR1 PRHDT, CDR2 FYEKMQ (reference sequence). V was pared by 2 bases and J by 2 bases, with 9 bases between. This CDR3 comprises 14 residues. CDR3 in amino acids: CASSLTQKNYGYTF. The DNA for the CDR3 is TGTGCCAGCAGCTTAACTCAGAAAAACTATGGCTACACCTTC.

The V call is TRBV7-6, the J call TRBJ2-1; tentatively, D is TRBD1 (5 bases). CDR3 size: 13 residues. The V gene lost 1 base and the J gene lost 9 bases, with 10 bases spanning the gap. From germline, CDR1 is SGHVS and CDR2 FNYEAQ. This CDR3 is CASSLVADSEQFF. CDR3 DNA: TGTGCCAGCAGCTTAGTGGCCGACAGTGAGCAGTTCTTC.

This sequence joins TRBV11-1 and TRBJ2-1; D is perhaps TRBD1 (6 bases). The CDR3 contains 15 residues. Germline CDR1 SGHAT, CDR2 FQDESV (reference sequence). V was trimmed by 5 bases and J by 4 bases, leaving 15 bases between them. The CDR3 sequence is CASSRWTASYNEQFF. The CDR3, as DNA: TGTGCCAGCAGCCGATGGACAGCATCGTACAATGAGCAGTTCTTC. Complete variable domain (other parts from reference TRBV11-1 and TRBJ2-1): EAEVAQSPRYKITEKSQAVAFWCDPISGHATLYWYRQILGQGPELLVQFQDESVVDDSQLPKDRFSAERLKGVDSTLKIQPAELGDSAMYLCASSRWTASYNEQFFGPGTRLTVL.

This clonotype was detected ten times or more. The V and J genes are TRBV2 and TRBJ2-1, with 7 bases matching TRBD2. The ends lost 7 bases at V and 4 bases at J; junction bases unmatched: 7. The CDR3 has 14 amino acids. CDR1 is SNHLY and CDR2 is FYNNEI in the germline V gene. Written as DNA, the CDR3 is TGTGCCAGCACCGAGCGGGGCGCTTACAATGAGCAGTTCTTC. Amino acids: CASTERGAYNEQFF.

The rearrangement uses TRBV12-3 or TRBV12-4 and TRBJ2-1; the D is unclear. This CDR3 region has 15 residues. V was clipped by 10 bases and J by 2 bases, with 18 bases between them. The CDR3 spells CANSLTDLTYNEQFF. In DNA form, the CDR3 reads TGTGCCAACAGCCTGACCGATCTCACCTACAATGAGCAGTTCTTC.

This clonotype was picked up a small number of times. CDR3: CAWSVLGSYEQYF. CDR3 DNA sequence: TGTGCCTGGAGTGTACTCGGATCCTACGAGCAGTACTTC. The chain uses TRBV30 and TRBJ2-7; D call uncertain. V lost 0 bases, J lost 1 base, and 7 bases lay in between. The germline V gene encodes CDR1 GTSNPN and CDR2 SVGIG (reference sequence). The CDR3 is 13 amino acids.

This clonotype has just a few counts. The rearrangement links TRBV4-1 to TRBJ2-1, with TRBD2 as a possible D gene (5 bases). Germline values: CDR1 MGHRA, CDR2 YSYEKL. V lost 1 base, J lost 5 bases, and 12 bases lay in between. There are 15 residues in the CDR3. The DNA for the CDR3 is TGCGCCAGCAGCCAAGCTTGGAGGAATAACAATGAGCAGTTCTTC. Translating gives CASSQAWRNNNEQFF.

This clonotype was counted a few times. The chain employs TRBV20-1 and TRBJ1-1, with D unclear. The CDR3 contains 8 residues. Looked up from germline, CDR1 is DFQATT and CDR2 is SNEGSKA (reference sequence). As DNA, the CDR3 is TGCAGGCCGCCCGGAGCTTTCTTT. Protein: CRPPGAFF.

This clonotype was observed a handful of times. The genes are TRBV29-1 and TRBJ2-1; 8 bases are shared with TRBD2. CDR1 is SQVTM, CDR2 ANQGSEA, per germline. The CDR3 consists of 16 residues. V was clipped by 7 bases and J by 7 bases; unmatched bases: 18. CDR3 sequence: CSALPHGGASWNEQFF. CDR3 coding DNA: TGCAGCGCCCTCCCTCACGGGGGGGCCAGTTGGAATGAGCAGTTCTTC.

The chain has TRBV27 and TRBJ1-1; a possible D gene is TRBD1 (5 bases). Trimming shortened V by 6 bases and J by 9 bases, and 17 bases separated the two germline ends. Germline-derived CDR1 and CDR2 are MNHEY and SMNVEV (reference sequence). The length of the CDR3 is 13 residues. The DNA of the CDR3 is TGTGCCAGCAGCCTATCCTCAGGGACGCAAGCTTTCTTT. Translation: CASSLSSGTQAFF.